This T cell receptor beta chain was found in a study of blood T cell repertoires in COVID-19. Under the authors' procedure: Amplification from reference gene primers served as the basis for estimated nucleated cell counts. The repertoire was sequenced with immunoSEQ multiplex PCR; TCRdb's copy has only in-frame clones and lacks some. The V and J calls and clone size were taken over from that table, and D and trimming were inferred from the DNA. This sample has 40,000 to 50,000 clones, with 77% found just once. The clonotype was recovered from a woman in her 70s with acute or convalescent COVID-19. Sequenced material: peripheral blood.

Written as DNA, the CDR3 is TGCGCCAGCAGCTTTGCAGGGTTCGGGGATACGCAGTATTTT. This sequence encodes CASSFAGFGDTQYF. The chain joins TRBV5-1 to TRBJ2-3, with D possibly matching TRBD1 (5 bases). The germline V and J ends were trimmed by 2 bases and 6 bases, with 13 bases remaining between them. The CDR3 covers 14 residues. Germline CDR1 is SGHRS and CDR2 is YFSETQ.